The source of this T cell receptor beta chain is a study of blood T cell repertoires in COVID-19. As for the study in general: Specimens from acute and convalescent COVID-19 originated in the United States, Italy and Spain. PBMCs, B-cell-depleted T cells, or T cells provided the cDNA or gDNA that made up the material.

This clone appeared a single time. A read error may produce the germline difference seen at one junction end. This CDR3 region has 11 residues. Germline V gene lookup returns CDR1 MDHEN and CDR2 SYDVKM. TCRdb keeps only in-frame clones here, not all; method: immunoSEQ multiplex PCR. Altogether 70,000 to 90,000 clones are present, roughly 80% being singletons, with the ten largest covering more than 9.5%. V usage is TRBV28 and J usage is TRBJ1-2; weak D call: TRBD1 (6 bases). Input material: peripheral blood. The sequence derives from a human donor in a cohort sampled during active COVID-19. The CDR3 sequence is CASSIGGPSSF. As DNA, the CDR3 is TGTGCCAGCAGTATCGGGGGGCCCTCCTCCTTC.